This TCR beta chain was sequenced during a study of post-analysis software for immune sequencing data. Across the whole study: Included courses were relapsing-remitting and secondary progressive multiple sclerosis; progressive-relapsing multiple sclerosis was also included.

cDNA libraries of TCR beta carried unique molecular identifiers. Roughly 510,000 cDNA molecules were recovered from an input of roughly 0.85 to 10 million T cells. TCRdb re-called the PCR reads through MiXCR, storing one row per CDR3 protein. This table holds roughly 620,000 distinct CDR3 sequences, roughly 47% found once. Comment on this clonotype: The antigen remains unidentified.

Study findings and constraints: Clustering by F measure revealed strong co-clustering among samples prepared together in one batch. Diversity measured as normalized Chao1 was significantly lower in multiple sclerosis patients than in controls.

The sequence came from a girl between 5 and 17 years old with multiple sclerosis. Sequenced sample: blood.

The CDR3 DNA sequence: TGCGCCAGCAGCCAAGATTTCGGGACCGCGAACTACGAGCAGTACTTC. Protein product: CASSQDFGTANYEQYF. V gene TRBV4-1 combines with J gene TRBJ2-7; D may correspond to TRBD1 or TRBD2 (5 bases each). Between the trimmed V and J ends, which lost 0 bases and 3 bases, there was a span of 15 bases. The CDR3 spans 16 residues. The V gene's germline CDR1 is MGHRA and CDR2 YSYEKL.